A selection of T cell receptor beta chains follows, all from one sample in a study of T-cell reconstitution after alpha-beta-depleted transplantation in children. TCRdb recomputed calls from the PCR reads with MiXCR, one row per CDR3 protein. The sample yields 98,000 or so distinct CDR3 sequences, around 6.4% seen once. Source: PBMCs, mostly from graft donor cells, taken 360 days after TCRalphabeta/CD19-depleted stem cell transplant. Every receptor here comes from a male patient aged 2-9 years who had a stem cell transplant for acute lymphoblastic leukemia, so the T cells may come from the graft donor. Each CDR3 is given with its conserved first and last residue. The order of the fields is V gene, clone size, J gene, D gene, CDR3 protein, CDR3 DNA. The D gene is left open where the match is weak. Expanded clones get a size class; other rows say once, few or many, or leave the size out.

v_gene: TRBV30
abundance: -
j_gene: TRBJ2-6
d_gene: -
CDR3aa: CAWRPRGSRANVLTF
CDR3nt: TGTGCCTGGAGGCCTCGGGGTAGCCGGGCCAACGTCCTGACTTTC

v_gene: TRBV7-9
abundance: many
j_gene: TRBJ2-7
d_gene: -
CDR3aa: CASSSGIGSYEQYF
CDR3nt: TGTGCCAGCAGCTCCGGGATCGGCTCCTACGAGCAGTACTTC

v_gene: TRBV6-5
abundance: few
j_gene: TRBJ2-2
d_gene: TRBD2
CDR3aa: CASSYFSGGTNTGELFF
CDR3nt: TGTGCCAGCAGTTACTTTAGCGGGGGGACGAACACCGGGGAGCTGTTTTTT

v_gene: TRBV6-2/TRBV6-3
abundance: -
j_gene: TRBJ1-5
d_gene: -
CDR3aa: CASSVSYSNQPQHF
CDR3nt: TGTGCCAGCAGTGTCAGTTATAGCAATCAGCCCCAGCATTTT

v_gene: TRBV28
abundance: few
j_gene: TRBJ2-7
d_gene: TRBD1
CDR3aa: CASSFPSGTGPSYEQYF
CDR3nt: TGTGCCAGCAGTTTCCCCTCGGGGACAGGGCCTTCCTACGAGCAGTACTTC

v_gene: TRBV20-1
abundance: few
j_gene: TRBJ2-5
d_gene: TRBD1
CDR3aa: CSARYRGRQETQYF
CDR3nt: TGCAGTGCTCGTTACAGGGGGCGCCAAGAGACCCAGTACTTC

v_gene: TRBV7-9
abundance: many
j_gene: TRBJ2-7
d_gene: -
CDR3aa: CASSSFYEQYF
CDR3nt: TGTGCCAGCAGCTCTTTTTACGAGCAGTACTTC

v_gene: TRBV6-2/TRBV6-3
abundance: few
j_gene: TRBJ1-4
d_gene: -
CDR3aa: CASSPGDGGHEKLFF
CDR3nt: TGTGCCAGCAGCCCCGGGGATGGGGGCCATGAAAAACTGTTTTTT

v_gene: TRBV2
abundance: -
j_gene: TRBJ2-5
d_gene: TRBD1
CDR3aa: CASRGTGAGKTQYF
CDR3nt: TGTGCCAGCAGAGGGACAGGGGCTGGAAAGACCCAGTACTTC

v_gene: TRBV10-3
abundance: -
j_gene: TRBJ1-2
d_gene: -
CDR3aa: CAIPGFQGDGYTF
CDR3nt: TGTGCCATCCCGGGCTTCCAGGGAGATGGCTACACCTTC

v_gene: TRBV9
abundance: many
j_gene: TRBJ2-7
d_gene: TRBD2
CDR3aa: CASSVDGGGSYEQYF
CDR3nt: TGTGCCAGCAGCGTAGACGGCGGGGGTTCTTACGAGCAGTACTTC

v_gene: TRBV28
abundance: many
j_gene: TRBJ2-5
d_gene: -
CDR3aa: CASSFSGRWGETQYF
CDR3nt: TGTGCCAGCTCGTTTTCGGGACGGTGGGGAGAGACCCAGTACTTC

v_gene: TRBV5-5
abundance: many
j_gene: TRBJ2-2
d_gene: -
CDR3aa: CASSRGGPGELFF
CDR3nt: TGTGCCAGCAGCCGAGGAGGGCCCGGGGAGCTGTTTTTT

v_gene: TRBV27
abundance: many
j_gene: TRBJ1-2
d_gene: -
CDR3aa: CASSLRGGNYGYTF
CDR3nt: TGTGCCAGCAGTTTGCGAGGGGGAAACTATGGCTACACCTTC

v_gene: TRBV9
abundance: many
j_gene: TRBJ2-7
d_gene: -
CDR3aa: CASSGTGPGRQYF
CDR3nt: TGTGCCAGCAGCGGGACGGGTCCCGGGAGGCAGTACTTC

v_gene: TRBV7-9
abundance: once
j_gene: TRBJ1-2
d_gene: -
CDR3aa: CASSTEGGRNYGYTF
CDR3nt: TGTGCCAGCAGCACCGAGGGAGGGCGGAACTATGGCTACACCTTC